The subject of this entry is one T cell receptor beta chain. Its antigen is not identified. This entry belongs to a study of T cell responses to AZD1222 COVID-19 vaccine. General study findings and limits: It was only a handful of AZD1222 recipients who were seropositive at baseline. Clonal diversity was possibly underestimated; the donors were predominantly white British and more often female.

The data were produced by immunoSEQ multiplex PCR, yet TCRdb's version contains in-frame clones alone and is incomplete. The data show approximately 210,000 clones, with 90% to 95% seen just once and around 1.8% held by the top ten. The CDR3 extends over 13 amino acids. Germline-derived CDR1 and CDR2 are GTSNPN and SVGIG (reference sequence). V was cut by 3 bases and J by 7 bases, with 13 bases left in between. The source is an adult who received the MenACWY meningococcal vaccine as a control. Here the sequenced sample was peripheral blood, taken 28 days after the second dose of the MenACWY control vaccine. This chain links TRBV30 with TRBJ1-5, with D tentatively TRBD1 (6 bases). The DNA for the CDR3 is TGTGCCTGGAGAAGGGACATTTCCCAGCCCCAGCATTTT. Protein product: CAWRRDISQPQHF.